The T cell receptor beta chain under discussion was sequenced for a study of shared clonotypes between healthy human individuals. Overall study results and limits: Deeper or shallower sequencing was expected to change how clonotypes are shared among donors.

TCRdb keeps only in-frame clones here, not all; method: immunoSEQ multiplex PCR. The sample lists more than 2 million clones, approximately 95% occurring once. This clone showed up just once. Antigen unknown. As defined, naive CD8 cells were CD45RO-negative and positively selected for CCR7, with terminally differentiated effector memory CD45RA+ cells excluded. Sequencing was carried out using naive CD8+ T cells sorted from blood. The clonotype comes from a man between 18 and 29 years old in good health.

CDR3 in amino acids: CASSLYNLPTGGPYNEQFF. Here the CDR3 DNA reads TGTGCCAGCAGTTTATACAATCTTCCGACAGGGGGCCCCTACAATGAGCAGTTCTTC. The V call is TRBV27, the J call TRBJ2-1; 10 bases map to TRBD1. The CDR3 contains 19 residues. With V trimmed by 1 base and J by 2 bases, 11 bases remained unmatched. The germline V gene has CDR1 MNHEY and CDR2 SMNVEV (reference sequence).